This T cell receptor beta chain was observed in a study of PD-L1 blockade in urothelial cancer. Notes on this clone: The germline gene is not matched at one end of the junction; a read error may be the cause.

CDR1 is LNHDA, CDR2 SQIVND, per germline (reference sequence). The CDR3 spans 13 residues. The repertoire was sequenced with immunoSEQ multiplex PCR; TCRdb's copy has only in-frame clones and lacks some. The sample includes about 100,000 clones, roughly nine tenths seen only once; the top ten take about 0.91%. Sequenced here: PBMCs, sampled around atezolizumab (anti-PD-L1) treatment. The source is a woman of 80 years or more with urothelial cancer. The chain joins TRBV19 to TRBJ2-3; 8 nucleotides align to TRBD1. CDR3 sequence reads: CASSPGTGLNLDF. The CDR3 coding sequence is TGTGCCAGTAGTCCCGGGACAGGCCTTAATTTAGATTTT.